What follows is one TCR beta chain and its context. Antigen: not known. The data were taken from a study of cytotoxic CD8 clonotypes in ibrutinib-treated CLL. Study-wide background: Investigators collected response samples after a median about 12 months of treatment, range 6 to 36. Per sample, productive templates averaged around 250,000 and productive rearrangements averaged approximately 100,000.

The planned depth of sequencing spanned 1 in 200,000 to 1 in 1 million T cells. Sequenced by immunoSEQ multiplex PCR; TCRdb stores in-frame clones only, minus some. The sample has 130,000 or so clones, over 60% seen once. The CDR3 length is 16 residues. V lost 5 bases to trimming and J lost 0 bases, with 17 bases between them. Germline lookup yields CDR1 SNHLY and CDR2 FYNNEI. Whole-study findings and limits: Baseline clonality was higher than in age-matched healthy donors and moved in step with circulating CD8+ T-cell counts.

This TCR was sampled from a human donor with chronic lymphocytic leukemia. The material was PBMCs, obtained after 12 months of ibrutinib treatment. The V gene is TRBV2, the J gene TRBJ2-7; TRBD2 might be the D (6 bases). The CDR3 reads CASSWAGRRSSYEQYF. CDR3 bases: TGTGCCAGCAGTTGGGCCGGGAGAAGAAGCTCCTACGAGCAGTACTTC.